These 8 T cell receptor beta chains share one sample of origin, sequenced in a study of blood T cell repertoires in COVID-19. Assay used: immunoSEQ multiplex PCR; TCRdb lists only in-frame clones, some missing. Here the sample spans about 280,000 clones, 87% being singletons. Sequencing used PBMCs or T cells enriched from blood (not recorded which). These receptors were collected from a woman between 40 and 55 years old who had recovered from COVID-19.

V and J are TRBV18 and TRBJ2-7, with D tentatively TRBD1 (6 bases). The CDR3 consists of 14 residues. V was cut by 3 bases and J by 5 bases, with 14 bases left in between. Germline V gene lookup returns CDR1 KGHSH and CDR2 LQKENI. The CDR3 DNA reads TGTGCCAGCTCACCGACAGGCAGGGTCCACGAGCAGTACTTC. It encodes CASSPTGRVHEQYF.

The CDR3 protein is CSVEDGGYTF. The CDR3 DNA reads TGCAGCGTTGAAGATGGCGGCTACACCTTC. J is TRBJ1-2 and V is TRBV29-1; D gene ambiguous. This CDR3 comprises 10 residues. V was trimmed by 0 bases and J by 8 bases, leaving 4 bases between them. Germline V gene data show CDR1 as SQVTM and CDR2 as ANQGSEA.

This chain connects TRBV9 to TRBJ2-7; TRBD2 is a possible D gene (6 bases). Trimming left V 0 bases short and J 3 bases short, with 13 bases between. The CDR3 runs 15 residues. Germline V CDR1 and CDR2: SGDLS, YYNGEE. CDR3 sequence: CASSVGAGPYYEQYF. Here the CDR3 DNA reads TGTGCCAGCAGCGTAGGGGCGGGGCCCTACTACGAGCAGTACTTC.

This rearrangement joins TRBV19 to TRBJ2-2; D may be TRBD1 (6 bases). V was cut by 3 bases and J by 5 bases, with 10 bases left in between. Germline assignment: CDR1 LNHDA and CDR2 SQIVND (reference sequence). The length of the CDR3 is 14 residues. The CDR3: CASSIQTGTGELFF. CDR3 nucleotides: TGTGCCAGTAGTATTCAAACAGGGACCGGGGAGCTGTTTTTT.

CDR3 sequence (DNA): TGTGCCATCAAGACACTAGAGACCGAGCAGTACTTC. This encodes CAIKTLETEQYF. The chain employs TRBV10-3 and TRBJ2-7, with D possibly matching TRBD2 (5 bases). Germline V gene lookup returns CDR1 ENHRY and CDR2 SYGVKD. The CDR3 consists of 12 residues. Trimming cost V 7 bases and J 6 bases, with 13 bases left between them.

This chain connects TRBV28 to TRBJ2-3; 15 nucleotides line up with TRBD2. With V trimmed by 7 bases and J by 1 base, 6 bases remained unmatched. The germline V gene has CDR1 MDHEN and CDR2 SYDVKM. The CDR3 runs to 17 residues. CDR3 sequence (DNA): TGTGCCAGCAACTACGGACTAGCGGGAGGGGGCACAGATACGCAGTATTTT. It translates to CASNYGLAGGGTDTQYF.

The chain has TRBV4-3 and TRBJ1-2; no clear D gene. The V end was cut by 0 bases, the J end by 8 bases, with 16 bases between. The CDR3 has 15 residues. Germline CDR1 reads LGHNA; CDR2 reads YSLEER. The CDR3 coding sequence is TGCGCCAGCAGCCAAGATTTGACATCGACCAAGGGCTACACCTTC. Protein sequence: CASSQDLTSTKGYTF.

The chain recombines TRBV5-1 with TRBJ2-4; TRBD1 might be the D (5 bases). Trimming removed 0 bases from V and 0 bases from J, with 10 bases in between. The CDR3 extends over 16 amino acids. Germline V gene sequence: CDR1 SGHRS, CDR2 YFSETQ. The CDR3 bases are TGCGCCAGCAGCTTGGTAACAGGCCTAGCCAAAAACATTCAGTACTTC. Encoded protein: CASSLVTGLAKNIQYF.